These 21 T cell receptor beta chains were all obtained from the same sample, sequenced in a study of identical twins. MiXCR, applied by TCRdb to the 5' RACE reads, yields one record per CDR3 protein. The sample consists of a few hundred thousand distinct CDR3 sequences, around 9.7% of them appearing once. The sequenced sample consisted of naive T cells sorted from blood. These TCRs come from a woman in her 50s in good health.

This clonotype turned up a few times. This rearrangement joins TRBV6-6 to TRBJ2-3; D is undetermined. Germline V gene data show CDR1 as MNHNY and CDR2 as SVGAGI (reference sequence). The CDR3 sequence is 16 residues long. V dropped 7 bases and J dropped 0 bases, with 17 bases sitting between them. CDR3 sequence: CASTDKPDPSTDTQYF. CDR3 in DNA: TGTGCCAGCACAGATAAACCGGACCCAAGCACAGATACGCAGTATTTT.

This clonotype has a count of ten or more. This chain connects TRBV6-5 to TRBJ2-3, with TRBD1 matching over 9 bases. V lost 0 bases to trimming and J lost 6 bases; unmatched junction nucleotides: 7. The CDR3 covers 16 residues. Germline assignment: CDR1 MNHEY and CDR2 SVGAGI. The CDR3 reads CASSYSTRTGDDTQYF. The CDR3 DNA reads TGTGCCAGCAGTTACTCGACCCGGACAGGGGATGATACGCAGTATTTT.

V is TRBV18 and J is TRBJ2-4; D is tentatively TRBD1 or TRBD2 (5 bases each). The CDR3 runs to 16 residues. The V end lost 6 bases, the J end lost 1 base, and 16 bases lay between the germline ends. Germline values: CDR1 KGHSH, CDR2 LQKENI. In nucleotides, the CDR3 is TGTGCCAGCTCGTATGGGGGATATGGGGCCAAAAACATTCAGTACTTC. This translates into CASSYGGYGAKNIQYF.

This clonotype was seen more than once but under ten times. The rearrangement uses TRBV6-5 and TRBJ1-2; 8 positions match TRBD1. Germline assignment: CDR1 MNHEY and CDR2 SVGAGI. The CDR3 length is 13 residues. V lost 4 bases, J lost 7 bases, and 5 bases stayed unmatched. The CDR3 protein is CASSLDRAIGYTF. In DNA, the CDR3 is TGTGCCAGCAGTTTGGACAGGGCGATTGGCTACACCTTC.

There are a few counts of this clonotype. V gene TRBV5-1 combines with J gene TRBJ1-2; 7 positions agree with TRBD1. V trimming: 0 bases; J trimming: 8 bases; junction bases outside the gene matches: 7. Germline loops: CDR1 SGHRS, CDR2 YFSETQ. The CDR3 consists of 14 residues. The CDR3 reads CASSLGDSRNGYTF. The CDR3 bases are TGCGCCAGCAGCTTGGGGGACAGTAGGAACGGCTACACCTTC.

This clonotype has only a few counts. The rearrangement uses TRBV4-2 and TRBJ2-2, with D possibly called TRBD1 or TRBD2 (5 bases each). The V gene lost 3 bases and the J gene lost 7 bases, with 12 bases spanning the gap. The CDR3 consists of 14 residues. Germline V gene sequence: CDR1 LGHNA, CDR2 YNFKEQ. DNA for the CDR3: TGTGCCAGCAGCCACCCAGAGGGGAGCGGGGAGCTGTTTTTT. It codes for CASSHPEGSGELFF.

This clonotype was seen more than once but under ten times. The chain carries TRBV3-1 and TRBJ2-2; the match to TRBD2 covers 9 bases. In germline, CDR1 is LGHDT, CDR2 YNNKEL (reference sequence). The CDR3 consists of 15 residues. J lost 4 bases, V lost 4 bases, and 4 bases had no gene match. The CDR3 here is CASSRLAVGTGELFF. The CDR3 DNA reads TGTGCCAGCAGCCGACTAGCGGTGGGCACCGGGGAGCTGTTTTTT.

This chain links TRBV11-3 with TRBJ2-3, with TRBD1 as a possible D gene (6 bases). V shed 5 bases and J shed 5 bases, with 14 bases lying between them. Germline V gene lookup returns CDR1 SGHNT and CDR2 YENEEA. The CDR3 is made up of 14 amino acids. The CDR3 reads CASSPQGLEDTQYF. The CDR3 DNA is TGTGCCAGCAGCCCACAGGGCCTGGAAGATACGCAGTATTTT. The complete variable domain, with remaining parts taken from reference TRBV11-3 and TRBJ2-3, reads EAGVVQSPRYKIIEKKQPVAFWCNPISGHNTLYWYLQNLGQGPELLIRYENEEAVDDSQLPKDRFSAERLKGVDSTLKIQPAELGDSAVYLCASSPQGLEDTQYFGPGTRLTVL.

This clonotype was counted ten times or more. The chain couples TRBV5-6 to TRBJ1-3, with 8 bases identical to TRBD1. Per the germline V gene, CDR1 is SGHDT and CDR2 is YYEEEE. This CDR3 comprises 15 residues. The trim removed 4 bases at V and 0 bases at J, leaving 3 bases unmatched. CDR3 in DNA: TGTGCCAGCAGCAACAGGGGGAACTCTGGAAACACCATATATTTT. Translation: CASSNRGNSGNTIYF.

This clonotype showed up just a few times. This chain joins TRBV7-2 and TRBJ2-3, with TRBD2 matching over 7 bases. V shed 0 bases, J shed 7 bases, and the junction held 10 bases outside the gene matches. Per germline, CDR1 SGHTA and CDR2 FQGNSA. The CDR3 has 16 residues. CDR3 sequence reads: CASSLALAGAMNTQYF. For the CDR3, the DNA is TGTGCCAGCAGCTTAGCGCTCGCGGGAGCTATGAATACGCAGTATTTT.

The sample holds many counts of this clonotype. The genes are TRBV3-1 and TRBJ1-4; D remains ambiguous. The CDR3 loop spans 12 amino acids. Germline CDR1 is LGHDT and CDR2 is YNNKEL (reference sequence). V lost 3 bases, J lost 8 bases, and 7 bases lay in between. The CDR3 DNA reads TGTGCCAGCAGCCATCGATTGGAAAAACTGTTTTTT. Translation gives CASSHRLEKLFF.

The chain uses TRBV5-1 and TRBJ2-3; possibly TRBD1 for D (6 bases). The V end lost 3 bases, the J end lost 5 bases, and 10 bases lay between the germline ends. The CDR3 consists of 13 residues. The germline V gene has CDR1 SGHRS and CDR2 YFSETQ. The CDR3 DNA is TGCGCCAGCAGCTCCACAGGGATAGATACGCAGTATTTT. Translated: CASSSTGIDTQYF.

This clonotype showed up many times. This sequence joins TRBV6-1 and TRBJ1-1, with D possibly matching TRBD1 (6 bases). Per the germline V gene, CDR1 is MNHNS and CDR2 is SASEGT. Between the trimmed V and J ends, which lost 7 bases and 2 bases, there was a span of 17 bases. The CDR3 totals 15 residues. Here the CDR3 reads CASTLDRQANTEAFF. The CDR3 coding sequence is TGTGCCAGCACCCTAGATAGACAGGCCAACACTGAAGCTTTCTTT.

The V gene is TRBV20-1, the J gene TRBJ2-3, with D perhaps matching TRBD2 (7 bases). The germline V gene has CDR1 DFQATT and CDR2 SNEGSKA (reference sequence). With 6 bases removed from V and 2 bases from J, the gap between germline ends came to 15 bases. The CDR3 extends over 14 amino acids. CDR3 nucleotides: TGCAGTGCCCCGGGACGGGGGGCCACAGATACGCAGTATTTT. Its protein is CSAPGRGATDTQYF.

CDR3 sequence: CASSQGQMSSYEQYF. The CDR3 nucleotides read TGTGCCAGCAGCCAAGGGCAGATGAGCTCCTACGAGCAGTACTTC. The chain couples TRBV3-1 to TRBJ2-7; D is uncertain. The V gene lost 1 base and the J gene lost 0 bases, with 10 bases spanning the gap. This CDR3 spans 15 amino acids. Germline V gene lookup returns CDR1 LGHDT and CDR2 YNNKEL (reference sequence).

Many counts were recorded for this clonotype. J is TRBJ2-7 and V is TRBV11-2; 8 bases match TRBD2. This CDR3 is 17 amino acids long. In germline, CDR1 is SGHAT, CDR2 FQNNGV. With V trimmed by 5 bases and J by 2 bases, 14 bases remained unmatched. The DNA for the CDR3 is TGTGCCAGCAGCGCCGGGGACCTACTAGCGGAAGCCTACGAGCAGTACGTC. This sequence encodes CASSAGDLLAEAYEQYV.

In this sample, this clonotype turned up a few times. This chain links TRBV7-9 with TRBJ1-1; TRBD1 matches at 8 bases. V was pared by 5 bases and J by 6 bases, with 8 bases of the junction left unmatched. The CDR3 has 14 amino acids. CDR1 and CDR2 from the germline V gene are SEHNR and FQNEAQ (reference sequence). The CDR3 DNA follows: TGTGCCAGCAGCCCGAGACAGGGGTGGGCTGAAGCTTTCTTT. Translated: CASSPRQGWAEAFF.

This clonotype has only a few counts. CDR3 nucleotide sequence: TGCAGTGCGCCACTTTCCCCGCTGACAGGGGGATACGAGCAGTACTTC. This translates into CSAPLSPLTGGYEQYF. The rearrangement uses TRBV20-1 and TRBJ2-7; 9 positions match TRBD1. With 6 bases clipped from V and 4 bases from J, the junction kept 16 bases outside the gene matches. The CDR3 spans 16 residues. Germline V gene lookup returns CDR1 DFQATT and CDR2 SNEGSKA (reference sequence).

J is TRBJ2-7 and V is TRBV11-2; TRBD2 matches at 8 bases. The CDR3 loop spans 14 amino acids. Germline V gene data show CDR1 as SGHAT and CDR2 as FQNNGV. V trimming: 5 bases; J trimming: 2 bases; junction bases outside the gene matches: 5. As DNA, the CDR3 is TGTGCCAGCAGCGTTACTAGCGGCCCCTACGAGCAGTACGTC. This translates into CASSVTSGPYEQYV.

This clonotype has a handful of counts. This chain joins TRBV6-6 and TRBJ2-2; D unresolved. V dropped 2 bases and J dropped 6 bases, with 4 bases sitting between them. Germline assignment: CDR1 MNHNY and CDR2 SVGAGI (reference sequence). CDR3 size: 12 residues. The CDR3 bases are TGTGCCAGCAGTTACACAGCCGGGGAGCTGTTTTTT. It specifies CASSYTAGELFF.

This clonotype was seen ten or more times. This chain joins TRBV4-1 and TRBJ2-1, with D perhaps matching TRBD2 (5 bases). Trimming removed 0 bases at V and 4 bases at J, with 13 bases between. Germline CDR1 reads MGHRA; CDR2 reads YSYEKL. The CDR3 sequence is 16 residues long. CDR3 coding DNA: TGCGCCAGCAGCCAAGATCCTAGCCGCGGGTACAATGAGCAGTTCTTC. The encoded protein is CASSQDPSRGYNEQFF.